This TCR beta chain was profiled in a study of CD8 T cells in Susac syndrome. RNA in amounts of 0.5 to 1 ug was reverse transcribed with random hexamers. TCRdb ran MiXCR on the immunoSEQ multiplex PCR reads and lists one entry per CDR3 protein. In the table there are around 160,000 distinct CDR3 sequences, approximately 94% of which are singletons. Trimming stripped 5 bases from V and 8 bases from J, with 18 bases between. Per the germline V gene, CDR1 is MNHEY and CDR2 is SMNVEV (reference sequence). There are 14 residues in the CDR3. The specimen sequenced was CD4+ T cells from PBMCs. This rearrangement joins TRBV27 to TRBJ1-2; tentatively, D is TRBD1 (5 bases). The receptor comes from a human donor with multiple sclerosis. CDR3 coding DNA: TGTGCCAGCAGTCCCCGTGGACATCTCGGCGGCTACACCTTC. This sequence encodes CASSPRGHLGGYTF.